The 30 T cell receptor beta chains given below trace back to one sample, sequenced in a study of neurological immune-mediated disorders. TCRdb independently ran MiXCR on the 5' RACE reads; one entry per CDR3 protein. Of about 62,000 distinct CDR3 sequences listed, 3% to 4% are singletons. Sequencing was done on a sample of PBMCs. The receptors were gathered from a woman aged 45-59 years with multiple sclerosis.

The sample holds many counts of this clonotype. The CDR3 here is CASSREAGDSYEQYF. The CDR3 DNA is TGTGCCAGCAGCCGGGAGGCGGGAGACTCCTACGAGCAGTACTTC. The chain has TRBV4-2 and TRBJ2-7, with 7 bases lining up with TRBD2. V trimming: 4 bases; J trimming: 0 bases; junction bases outside the gene matches: 6. CDR3 length: 15 residues. Germline-derived CDR1 and CDR2 are LGHNA and YNFKEQ.

This clonotype was recorded many times. This sequence joins TRBV5-1 and TRBJ2-2; 8 bases agree with TRBD1. The length of the CDR3 is 16 residues. The V gene end was trimmed by 3 bases and the J gene end by 9 bases; junction bases not matched to a gene: 13. CDR1 and CDR2 from the germline V gene are SGHRS and YFSETQ. CDR3 loop: CASSSGTGSLGRELFF. In DNA, the CDR3 is TGCGCCAGCAGCTCCGGGACAGGAAGTCTGGGGCGGGAGCTGTTTTTT.

There are many counts of this clonotype. The genes are TRBV5-6 and TRBJ1-2; tentative D call: TRBD1 (5 bases). The length of the CDR3 is 15 residues. Germline V CDR1 and CDR2: SGHDT, YYEEEE. The germline V and J ends were trimmed by 4 bases and 4 bases, with 17 bases remaining between them. CDR3 bases: TGTGCCAGCAGCCCTGCTGGGACGACGAGCTATGGCTACACCTTC. Translation: CASSPAGTTSYGYTF.

This clonotype appeared many times. The rearrangement uses TRBV10-3 and TRBJ2-1; 7 positions agree with TRBD2. CDR3 length equals 12 residues. CDR1 and CDR2 (germline): ENHRY, SYGVKD. The V segment lost 10 bases and the J segment 6 bases; nucleotides outside the gene matches: 6. CDR3 nucleotides: TGTGCCACCTCGGGGAGGGGCAATGAGCAGTTCTTC. The encoded protein is CATSGRGNEQFF.

In the case of this clonotype: This may come from a read error, since a much larger clone is one base off. CDR3 nucleotide sequence: TGTGCCAGCAGCTCTATTTGGGGTGAGCAGTACTTC. Translating it yields CASSSIWGEQYF. The V call is TRBV7-2, the J call TRBJ2-7, with D hard to call. The CDR3 sequence is 12 residues long. From germline, CDR1 is SGHTA and CDR2 FQGNSA. Trimming shortened V by 4 bases and J by 7 bases, and 11 bases separated the two germline ends. Looking up the rest from reference TRBV7-2 and TRBJ2-7 gives the full variable domain: GAGVSQSPSNKVTEKGKDVELRCDPISGHTALYWYRQSLGQGLEFLIYFQGNSAPDKSGLPSDRFSAERTGGSVSTLTIQRTQQEDSAVYLCASSSIWGEQYFGPGTRLTVT.

This clonotype showed up many times. J is TRBJ2-2 and V is TRBV20-1, with 8 positions matching TRBD1. This CDR3 is 13 amino acids long. With 6 bases clipped from V and 7 bases from J, the junction kept 7 bases outside the gene matches. Germline-derived CDR1 and CDR2 are DFQATT and SNEGSKA (reference sequence). The CDR3 here is CSASTRGRGELFF. CDR3 DNA sequence: TGCAGTGCAAGCACCAGGGGGCGCGGGGAGCTGTTTTTT.

This clonotype occurred many times. The rearrangement links TRBV12-3 or TRBV12-4 to TRBJ1-2, with TRBD1 identical over 7 bases. The CDR3 is 14 amino acids. The V gene end was trimmed by 5 bases and the J gene end by 7 bases; junction bases not matched to a gene: 10. This CDR3 is CASSPLQTGIGYTF. The CDR3 nucleotides are TGTGCCAGCAGTCCACTTCAGACAGGGATTGGCTACACCTTC.

This clonotype was observed at least ten times. This chain uses TRBV10-3 with TRBJ1-1; D is unresolved. CDR1 ENHRY and CDR2 SYGVKD come from the germline V gene. V lost 6 bases to trimming and J lost 1 base, with 9 bases between them. The CDR3 contains 13 residues. The CDR3 DNA reads TGTGCCATCAGCCCGGGAGGGAACACTGAAGCTTTCTTT. It is translated as CAISPGGNTEAFF.

This clonotype was counted ten times or more. V and J are TRBV12-3 or TRBV12-4 and TRBJ1-1; D is perhaps TRBD1 (6 bases). The CDR3 runs 13 residues. V was shortened by 2 bases and J by 5 bases, with 9 bases between the two germline ends. This CDR3 is CASSLTGRTEAFF. CDR3 nucleotides: TGTGCCAGCAGTTTAACAGGGAGGACTGAAGCTTTCTTT.

This clonotype was recorded many times. The chain combines TRBV28 with TRBJ2-7; 7 nucleotides align to TRBD1. Germline V CDR1 and CDR2: MDHEN, SYDVKM. The CDR3 consists of 14 residues. After removal of 6 bases from V and 5 bases from J, the junction contained 10 bases not matched to a gene. The CDR3 loop is CASRETGTANEQYF. The DNA for the CDR3 is TGTGCCAGCAGAGAAACCGGGACAGCTAACGAGCAGTACTTC.

With regard to this clonotype: This is likely a read error, given that the CDR3 carries no conserved phenylalanine or tryptophan at its end. The chain uses TRBV11-1 and TRBJ2-1; 9 nucleotides agree with TRBD2. From germline, CDR1 is SGHAT and CDR2 FQDESV (reference sequence). There are 15 residues in the CDR3. CDR3 residues: CASSIAGTSKNEQFI. CDR3 DNA sequence: TGTGCCAGCAGCATAGCCGGGACTAGCAAAAATGAGCAGTTCATC.

This clonotype was counted ten times or more. The rearrangement links TRBV20-1 to TRBJ2-1; D remains ambiguous. With 0 bases removed from V and 9 bases from J, the gap between germline ends came to 3 bases. The CDR3 has 10 residues. Germline CDR1 DFQATT, CDR2 SNEGSKA (reference sequence). CDR3 in amino acids: CSARDIEQFF. CDR3 nucleotide sequence: TGCAGTGCTAGAGATATTGAGCAGTTCTTC.

This clonotype was found many times. The chain recombines TRBV11-1 with TRBJ2-3, with 8 bases lining up with TRBD2. The CDR3 consists of 14 residues. Trimming removed 5 bases from V and 10 bases from J; junction bases left unmatched: 11. Germline-derived CDR1 and CDR2 are SGHAT and FQDESV (reference sequence). In DNA, the CDR3 is TGTGCCAGCAGCGCTACTAGCGGAAGCCCTTCGCAGTATTTT. It is translated as CASSATSGSPSQYF. Full variable domain (rest looked up from reference TRBV11-1 and TRBJ2-3): EAEVAQSPRYKITEKSQAVAFWCDPISGHATLYWYRQILGQGPELLVQFQDESVVDDSQLPKDRFSAERLKGVDSTLKIQPAELGDSAMYLCASSATSGSPSQYFGPGTRLTVL.

The table lists this clonotype with many counts. This rearrangement joins TRBV10-3 to TRBJ2-7; no reliable D call. Trimming pared 3 bases from V and 3 bases from J, leaving 15 bases between. This CDR3 is built from 15 residues. The germline gives CDR1 ENHRY, CDR2 SYGVKD. The CDR3 DNA follows: TGTGCCATCAGTGAAGGTGAAGGGAAAGGCTACGAGCAGTACTTC. Translation gives CAISEGEGKGYEQYF.

This clonotype was counted at least ten times. The chain is built from TRBV12-3 or TRBV12-4 and TRBJ2-3; D remains ambiguous. The germline V and J ends were trimmed by 5 bases and 4 bases, with 7 bases remaining between them. The CDR3 spans 12 residues. CDR3 bases: TGTGCCAGCAGTCCCCTTGCAGATACGCAGTATTTT. Its translation: CASSPLADTQYF.

At least ten counts were recorded for this clonotype. The chain has TRBV11-2 and TRBJ2-2, with 8 bases identical to TRBD1. Per germline, CDR1 SGHAT and CDR2 FQNNGV. This CDR3 has 15 amino acids. With V trimmed by 3 bases and J by 7 bases, 7 bases remained unmatched. CDR3 loop: CASSLRQGANGELFF. The CDR3 DNA reads as TGTGCCAGCAGCTTGAGGCAGGGGGCGAACGGGGAGCTGTTTTTT.

This clonotype was counted at least ten times. The V gene is TRBV9, the J gene TRBJ2-5; no clear D gene. Per the germline V gene, CDR1 is SGDLS and CDR2 is YYNGEE. This CDR3 has 11 amino acids. Trimming shortened V by 4 bases and J by 5 bases, and 6 bases separated the two germline ends. Here the CDR3 reads CASSPGETQYF. The CDR3 DNA sequence: TGTGCCAGCAGCCCCGGGGAGACCCAGTACTTC.

The rearrangement uses TRBV19 and TRBJ2-1; 7 positions agree with TRBD1. The V and J ends lost 6 bases and 3 bases, in that order; junction bases with no gene match: 11. The CDR3 is 16 amino acids. The germline CDR1 and CDR2 sequences are LNHDA and SQIVND (reference sequence). DNA for the CDR3: TGTGCCAGTAGCACAGAAACCAGGGGGTACTACAATGAGCAGTTCTTC. This codes for CASSTETRGYYNEQFF.

There are many counts of this clonotype. V and J are TRBV7-9 and TRBJ2-5; perhaps TRBD2 as D (6 bases). The germline gives CDR1 SEHNR, CDR2 FQNEAQ (reference sequence). The ends were cut back, 4 bases at V and 5 bases at J, with 14 bases in the middle. The CDR3 runs to 14 residues. As DNA, the CDR3 is TGTGCCAGCAGCTCAGACGGCGGGATTGAGACCCAGTACTTC. Protein product: CASSSDGGIETQYF.

A few counts support this clonotype. V is TRBV7-2 and J is TRBJ2-1; D not resolved. Looked up from germline, CDR1 is SGHTA and CDR2 is FQGNSA. V shed 7 bases and J shed 0 bases, with 7 bases lying between them. The CDR3 is made up of 13 amino acids. The CDR3 loop is CASTVGSYNEQFF. The CDR3, as DNA: TGTGCCAGCACCGTGGGCTCCTACAATGAGCAGTTCTTC.

This clonotype was seen many times. The gene calls are TRBV29-1 and TRBJ2-5; the match to TRBD2 covers 7 bases. The CDR3 has 14 amino acids. The germline V gene encodes CDR1 SQVTM and CDR2 ANQGSEA. V lost 8 bases, J lost 5 bases, and 14 bases stayed unmatched. CDR3 region: CSHNWGGVGETQYF. CDR3 coding DNA: TGCAGCCATAACTGGGGAGGGGTCGGGGAGACCCAGTACTTC.

On this clonotype itself: One junction end does not reproduce the germline sequence, and a read error may be involved. CDR3 residues: CTSSIRGGTDDTYEQYF. In DNA form, the CDR3 reads TGTACCAGTAGTATTCGCGGAGGGACAGATGACACCTACGAGCAGTACTTC. This rearrangement joins TRBV19 to TRBJ2-7; possible D gene TRBD1, 7 bases. The CDR3 spans 17 residues. Germline CDR1 is LNHDA and CDR2 is SQIVND (reference sequence).

This clonotype was seen many times. V usage is TRBV29-1 and J usage is TRBJ2-5; the D is unclear. V gave up 6 bases and J gave up 5 bases, with 7 bases separating them. This CDR3 contains 10 residues. Germline V CDR1 and CDR2: SQVTM, ANQGSEA. The CDR3 nucleotides are TGCAGCGTCAGTAGGGAGACCCAGTACTTC. It yields the protein CSVSRETQYF.

This clonotype has at least ten counts. The V call is TRBV20-1, the J call TRBJ1-5, with 7 bases identical to TRBD1. The V and J ends lost 1 base and 6 bases, in that order; junction bases with no gene match: 9. Germline V gives CDR1 DFQATT, CDR2 SNEGSKA (reference sequence). The CDR3 has 15 amino acids. CDR3 DNA sequence: TGCAGTGCTAGAGTCCCAGGGGGTTCGTCTCAGCCCCAGCATTTT. It encodes CSARVPGGSSQPQHF.

The table lists this clonotype with many counts. The V call is TRBV9, the J call TRBJ1-3; D remains unclear. Germline V gene data show CDR1 as SGDLS and CDR2 as YYNGEE. The CDR3 sequence is 17 residues long. The V end was cut by 3 bases, the J end by 0 bases, with 16 bases between. CDR3 nucleotides: TGTGCCAGCAGCGGGCGTTTCGGCGGCGGCTCTGGAAACACCATATATTTT. Translation: CASSGRFGGGSGNTIYF.

Concerning this clonotype: A much larger clone differs by one base, so this may be a read error. The chain employs TRBV3-1 and TRBJ1-4; D remains unclear. Germline V lookup: CDR1 LGHDT, CDR2 YNNKEL (reference sequence). V was trimmed by 4 bases and J by 1 base, leaving 13 bases between them. The CDR3 sequence is 16 residues long. CDR3 in DNA: TGTGCCAGCAGCCGTAGAGGTACGGGAACTAATGAAAAACTGTTTTTT. Residues: CASSRRGTGTNEKLFF.

This clonotype appeared many times. The chain links TRBV29-1 to TRBJ1-2; 7 bases line up with TRBD1. The V and J ends lost 6 bases and 4 bases, in that order; junction bases with no gene match: 14. The CDR3 loop spans 15 amino acids. CDR1 and CDR2 from the germline V gene are SQVTM and ANQGSEA. The CDR3 loop is CSVGTGQGVGYGYTF. In DNA form, the CDR3 reads TGCAGCGTCGGAACGGGTCAGGGGGTAGGCTATGGCTACACCTTC.

This clonotype was detected ten times or more. The rearrangement joins TRBV7-9 to TRBJ1-6; the D is unclear. The CDR3 loop spans 14 amino acids. The germline V gene encodes CDR1 SEHNR and CDR2 FQNEAQ (reference sequence). The V end was cut by 4 bases, the J end by 8 bases, with 12 bases between. CDR3 in DNA: TGTGCCAGCAGCTCTGAGTCCTGGGATTCACCCCTCCACTTT. Its translation: CASSSESWDSPLHF.

This clonotype was found many times. This sequence joins TRBV12-3 or TRBV12-4 and TRBJ2-1; D not resolved. The V end lost 4 bases, the J end lost 2 bases, and 12 bases lay between the germline ends. This CDR3 comprises 15 residues. The chain's CDR3 is CASSSLGRTYNEQFF. In nucleotides, the CDR3 is TGTGCCAGCAGTTCACTTGGACGCACCTACAATGAGCAGTTCTTC.

The chain couples TRBV14 to TRBJ2-3; D might be TRBD2 (5 bases). CDR1 and CDR2 (germline): SGHDN, FVKESK. This CDR3 is 14 amino acids long. V was shortened by 8 bases and J by 2 bases, with 14 bases between the two germline ends. CDR3 bases: TGTGCCAGCTGCCCGGTGGGAGCCACAGATACGCAGTATTTT. Translation: CASCPVGATDTQYF. The entire variable domain, with the rest obtained from reference TRBV14 and TRBJ2-3, is as follows: EAGVTQFPSHSVIEKGQTVTLRCDPISGHDNLYWYRRVMGKEIKFLLHFVKESKQDESGMPNNRFLAERTGGTYSTLKVQPAELEDSGVYFCASCPVGATDTQYFGPGTRLTVL.